These T cell receptor beta chains were read from a single sample in a study of T cells in localized non-small cell lung cancer. The data were produced by immunoSEQ multiplex PCR, yet TCRdb's version contains in-frame clones alone and is incomplete. The sample consists of around 25,000 clones, 86% of them appearing once. The material sequenced was peripheral blood, taken before any cancer treatment. These receptors were collected from a female donor of 60 years or more with stage I lung adenocarcinoma. CDR3s include the opening cysteine and the closing phenylalanine or tryptophan. A D gene is named only where the DNA matches it firmly.

length,D,V,J,CDR3,DNA
15,NA,TRBV11-2,TRBJ1-5,CASSPTGYSNQPQHF,TGTGCCAGCAGCCCGACAGGATATAGCAATCAGCCCCAGCATTTT
15,NA,TRBV9,TRBJ1-1,CASSPGPDMNTEAFF,TGTGCCAGCAGCCCCGGTCCCGACATGAACACTGAAGCTTTCTTT
16,TRBD2,TRBV2,TRBJ2-5,CASTAKASGGVETQYF,TGTGCCAGCACCGCAAAGGCTAGCGGGGGGGTCGAGACCCAGTACTTC
15,NA,TRBV6-1,TRBJ2-3,CASSELSTGTDTQYF,TGTGCCAGCAGTGAGTTAAGCACAGGGACAGATACGCAGTATTTT
14,TRBD2,TRBV2,TRBJ2-7,CASRISGFPEGQYF,TGTGCCAGCAGGATTAGCGGGTTCCCCGAGGGGCAGTACTTC
15,TRBD1,TRBV6-6,TRBJ1-2,CASSYDPRDRDGYTF,TGTGCCAGCAGTTATGACCCCCGGGACAGGGATGGCTACACCTTC
14,NA,TRBV15,TRBJ1-2,CATSRIDDSGGYTF,TGTGCCACCAGCAGGATTGATGATTCCGGTGGCTACACCTTC
16,NA,TRBV5-1,TRBJ2-1,CASSPTTGTTYNEQFF,TGCGCCAGCAGCCCCACCACGGGGACCACCTACAATGAGCAGTTCTTC
16,TRBD1,TRBV28,TRBJ1-1,CASSFLGTDKATEAFF,TGTGCCAGCAGTTTCCTAGGGACAGATAAGGCCACTGAAGCTTTCTTT
13,NA,TRBV5-6,TRBJ1-3,CASSLSGGFTIYF,TGTGCCAGCAGCTTGTCTGGCGGCTTCACCATATATTTT